The next 4 T cell receptor beta chains were all read from a single sample in a study of tissue T cells after allogeneic stem cell transplantation. Assay: immunoSEQ multiplex PCR; the TCRdb copy retains only in-frame clones and omits some. The sample lists some 48,000 clones, about 73% occurring once. Input material: sorted cells pooled from one or two spleens. These receptors were collected from a pool of C57BL/6 mice in good health.

Notes on this clone: Here the gene names and germline are mouse. The sequenced fragment ends 1 residue before the CDR3 boundary, so the rest is inferred from the germline J gene. Other DNA sequences in this specimen translate into the identical CDR3. The gene calls are TRBV20 and TRBJ1-2; no clear D. The CDR3 runs 13 residues. The ends were cut back, 0 bases at V and 0 bases at J, with 5 bases in the middle. The germline V gene encodes CDR1 GFQATS and CDR2 STVNSAI. The CDR3 DNA, read in part, is TGTGGTGCTAGGGAGGCTGCAAACTCCGACTACACC. Translating it yields CGAREAANSDYT. The CDR3 in its entirety is CGAREAANSDYTF.

This clone has just a few counts. Any gene name here is a mouse gene name. The read ends 1 residue before the CDR3 terminus; that terminus is restored from the germline J gene. V and J are TRBV26 and TRBJ2-7; a weak D match, TRBD1 (5 bases). Germline loops: CDR1 KGHPV, CDR2 FQNQEV (reference sequence). V lost 4 bases and J 4 bases, leaving 11 bases between the germline ends. The CDR3 runs to 13 residues. This CDR3 reads CASSPPDNYEQYF. CDR3 bases read: TGTGCCAGCAGTCCCCCGGACAATTATGAACAGTAC.

Of note for this clone: The listed genes are named as in mouse. The missing CDR3 end, 1 residue past where the read stops, is filled in from the germline J gene. The V and J genes are TRBV3 and TRBJ2-4; the D gene is possibly TRBD1 (5 bases). This CDR3 region has 13 residues. The germline V and J ends were trimmed by 3 bases and 5 bases, with 9 bases remaining between them. CDR1 and CDR2 from the germline V gene are SNHLY and FYNGKV (reference sequence). The CDR3 spells CASSLTETNTLYF. The CDR3 bases that were read are TGTGCCAGCAGCTTGACAGAAACAAACACCTTGTAC.

Details on this clone: Germline and genes: mouse. The read terminates 1 residue before the CDR3 end, so the remaining end is supplied by the germline J gene. The chain couples TRBV31 to TRBJ1-4; 9 bases fit TRBD1. V shed 1 base, J shed 8 bases, and the junction held 2 bases outside the gene matches. The CDR3 is 13 amino acids. CDR1 GKSSPN and CDR2 SITVG come from the germline V gene. CDR3 bases read: TGTGCCTGGAGTCCCGACAGGGGGGAAAGATTATTT. Residues: CAWSPDRGERLF. In full, the CDR3 is CAWSPDRGERLFF. Filled out from reference TRBV31 and TRBJ1-4, the complete variable domain reads AQTIHQWPVAEIKAVGSPLSLGCTIKGKSSPNLYWYWQATGGTLQQLFYSITVGQVESVVQLNLSASRPKDDQFILSTEKLLLSHSGFYLCAWSPDRGERLFFGHGTKLSVL.